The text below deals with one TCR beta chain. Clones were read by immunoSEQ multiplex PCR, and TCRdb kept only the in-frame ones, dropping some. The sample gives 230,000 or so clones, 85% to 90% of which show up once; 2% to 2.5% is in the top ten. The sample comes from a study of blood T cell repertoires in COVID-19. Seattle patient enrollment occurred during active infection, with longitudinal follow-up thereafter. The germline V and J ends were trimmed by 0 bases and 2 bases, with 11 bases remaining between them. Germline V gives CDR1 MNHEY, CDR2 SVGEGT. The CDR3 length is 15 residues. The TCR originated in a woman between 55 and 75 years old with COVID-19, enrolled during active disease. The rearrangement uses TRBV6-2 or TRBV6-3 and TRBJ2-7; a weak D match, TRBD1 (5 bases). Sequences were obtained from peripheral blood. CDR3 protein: CASSYSGVSAYEQYF. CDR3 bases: TGTGCCAGCAGTTACTCAGGGGTCTCTGCCTACGAGCAGTACTTC.